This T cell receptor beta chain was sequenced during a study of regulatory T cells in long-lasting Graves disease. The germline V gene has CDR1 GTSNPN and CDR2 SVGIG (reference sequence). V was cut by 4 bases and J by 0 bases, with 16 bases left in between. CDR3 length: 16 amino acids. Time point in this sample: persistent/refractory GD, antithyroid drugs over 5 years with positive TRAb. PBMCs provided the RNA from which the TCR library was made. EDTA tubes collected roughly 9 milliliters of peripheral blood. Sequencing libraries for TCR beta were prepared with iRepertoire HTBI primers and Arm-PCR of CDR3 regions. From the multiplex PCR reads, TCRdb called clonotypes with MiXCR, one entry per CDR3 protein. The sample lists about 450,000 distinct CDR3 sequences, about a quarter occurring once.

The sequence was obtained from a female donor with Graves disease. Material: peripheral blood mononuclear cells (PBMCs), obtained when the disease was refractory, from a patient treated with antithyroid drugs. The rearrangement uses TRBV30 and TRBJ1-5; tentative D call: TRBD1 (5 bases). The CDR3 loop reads CAWILYRYYSNQPQHF. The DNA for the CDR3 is TGTGCCTGGATTCTATACAGGTATTATAGCAATCAGCCCCAGCATTTT.